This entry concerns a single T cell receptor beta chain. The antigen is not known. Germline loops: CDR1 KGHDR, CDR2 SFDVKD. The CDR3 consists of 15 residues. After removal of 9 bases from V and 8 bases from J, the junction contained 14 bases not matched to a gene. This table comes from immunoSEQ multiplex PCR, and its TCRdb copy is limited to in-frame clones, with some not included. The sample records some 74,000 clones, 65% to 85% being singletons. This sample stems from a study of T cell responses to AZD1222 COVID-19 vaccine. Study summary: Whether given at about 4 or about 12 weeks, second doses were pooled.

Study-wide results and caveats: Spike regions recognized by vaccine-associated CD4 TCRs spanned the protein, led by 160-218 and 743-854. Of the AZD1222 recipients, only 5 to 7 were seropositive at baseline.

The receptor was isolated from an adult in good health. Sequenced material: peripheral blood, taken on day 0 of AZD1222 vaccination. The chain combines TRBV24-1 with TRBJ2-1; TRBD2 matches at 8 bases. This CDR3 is CATRAGEAGGDEQFF. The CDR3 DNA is TGTGCCACCCGCGCCGGTGAGGCGGGAGGTGATGAGCAGTTCTTC.